This entry is about one TCR beta chain. The same CDR3 arises from other DNA sequences in this sample as well. The sample comes from a study of blood T cell repertoires in COVID-19. The overall study: Italy, Spain and the United States were the sources of the convalescent and acute COVID-19 samples.

In the original workflow: Researchers report that nucleated cell counts were estimated from reference gene primer amplification. Sequenced by immunoSEQ multiplex PCR; TCRdb stores in-frame clones only, minus some. V, J and clone size derive from that table, while D and trimming were established from the DNA sequence. This table has 240,000 or so clones, around nine tenths appearing once. Germline assignment: CDR1 MNHEY and CDR2 SVGAGI. After removal of 6 bases from V and 7 bases from J, the junction contained 11 bases not matched to a gene. This CDR3 contains 14 residues. Sequenced sample: peripheral blood. The TCR was taken from a woman in her sixties or seventies with active or convalescent COVID-19. This chain joins TRBV6-5 and TRBJ2-7; TRBD1 matches at 8 bases. CDR3 region: CASRGQVLFGEQYF. The CDR3, as DNA: TGTGCCAGCAGGGGACAGGTCCTATTTGGGGAGCAGTACTTC.